This T cell receptor (beta chain) was captured in a study of neoadjuvant anti-PD-1 for oral cavity cancer (dated by TCRdb to the early 2020s). Study-level background: Before undergoing curative-intent surgical resection, most patients got three to four biweekly nivolumab doses at 3 mg/kg. For patients who did not progress, a fourth nivolumab dose was given around day 43, followed by definitive surgical resection on days 50-56. Under RECIST 1.1, patients with complete response, partial response or stable disease were classed as responders, and patients with progression were classed as non-responders. An approximately 30% response rate was observed in the parent correlative cohort, in which more than ten patients were included.

For deep sequencing, PBMC libraries mostly used roughly 0.5 ug of input genomic DNA, with six replicates for each sample. Following the manufacturer's instructions, the team built TCRbeta libraries using the immunoSEQ hsTCRbeta kit. The finished libraries were brought together in one pool at approximately 3 nM, which was then read using an Illumina NovaSeq 6000 S4 flow cell. Regarding the original processing steps: The immunoSEQ Analyzer was used for raw data preprocessing and quality control. The analysis was limited to productive rearrangements, and each clonotype was defined by a unique CDR3 amino acid sequence. Repertoire clonality was estimated as the Gini-Simpson index, computed with the R package tcR. Gini indices were compared with Student's t test, and associations with tumor size change were assessed by Pearson correlation. TCRdb took over this immuneACCESS table, retaining in-frame rearrangements with V and J assigned. Such tables are incomplete; in checked studies, under half of the missing clones stem from an unresolved V gene, and the remainder is unexplained. The DNA was the basis for D and trimming; V, J and clone size are from that table. Across this sample there are more than 10,000 clones, with less than 70% seen only once. Clones ranked in the top ten supply roughly 2% of the sample.

The time point label on this specimen signifies: before neoadjuvant nivolumab. Patients had been newly diagnosed with stage II-IVA oral cavity squamous cell carcinoma, and no prior systemic or radiation treatment had been given to the patients. The cohort was composed of patients with HPV-negative, locally advanced oral cavity squamous cell carcinoma. Peripheral blood mononuclear cells were analyzed directly and were not maintained or expanded in culture. Samples came from a longitudinal correlative study of a single-arm phase II trial of neoadjuvant nivolumab in oral cavity squamous cell carcinoma. Subject-matched pre- and post-treatment PBMCs and tumors from three responders and three non-responders were subjected to genomic DNA-based TCRbeta sequencing. Peripheral blood mononuclear cells were collected before nivolumab treatment and were collected again after treatment, at the time of surgery. The Maxwell RSC DNA from Cells kit was used to extract genomic DNA from PBMCs.

V gives up 8 bases and J gives up 5 bases, and the segment between their germline ends measures 10 bases. Including the terminal cysteine and phenylalanine, the CDR3 comprises 11 residues. The only DNA kept is the CDR3, 33 bases in frame from the first base. The germline V gene sets CDR1 to MDHEN and CDR2 to SYDVKM. Paper-wide results and their limitations: The TCR analyses had only a few patients in each response group, and the authors called for validation in larger cohorts. Higher pretreatment blood Treg/Th17 ratios correlated with both higher pretreatment blood TCRbeta clonality and lower post-treatment tumor TCRbeta clonality. Within PBMCs, T cell clonality (Gini index) was significantly higher in non-responders than responders after neoadjuvant nivolumab.

Note on this clone: It has no known antigen specificity. The record has no base qualities; no much larger clone is one base away.

The V and J segments used are TRBV28 and TRBJ2-7; TRBD2 is a weak D gene call, 5 bases matching. This clonotype originated in a person between 40 and 79 years old with oral cavity squamous cell carcinoma. The specimen comprised PBMCs, sampled before nivolumab (anti-PD-1) treatment. CDR3 protein: CASRGAHEQYF. The DNA is as follows: TGTGCCAGCCGGGGAGCCCACGAGCAGTACTTC.